This T cell receptor beta chain is drawn from a study of cytomegalovirus exposure and HLA in healthy donors. Study conclusions and caveats: Prior analysis indicated that the majority of TCR beta V segments exhibited productivity approximately 87% or approximately 30% of the time. There were several of the most significant clusters that appeared linked to common viral pathogens in a later analysis. It was taken for granted in presence/absence analyses that sequencing depth across donors was roughly uniform.

To note about this clone: Antigen unknown.

Use of 60 Vbeta and 13 Jbeta primers characterized the PCR. Repertoires were generated with immunoSEQ multiplex PCR, while TCRdb's copy carries only in-frame clones and drops some. The sample lists some 74,000 clones; around 82% were seen once. Trimming left V 2 bases short and J 4 bases short, with 20 bases between. The CDR3 totals 17 residues. Germline values: CDR1 LGHNA, CDR2 YSLEER. This sequence was found in a male donor in good health and CMV-seronegative. The sample consisted of PBMCs. The chain employs TRBV4-3 and TRBJ1-1; D may be TRBD1 (6 bases). The CDR3 nucleotides read TGCGCCAGCAGCCAAAACCTTCAATCTCAAGGGGGCACTGAAGCTTTCTTT. Translated, it gives CASSQNLQSQGGTEAFF.